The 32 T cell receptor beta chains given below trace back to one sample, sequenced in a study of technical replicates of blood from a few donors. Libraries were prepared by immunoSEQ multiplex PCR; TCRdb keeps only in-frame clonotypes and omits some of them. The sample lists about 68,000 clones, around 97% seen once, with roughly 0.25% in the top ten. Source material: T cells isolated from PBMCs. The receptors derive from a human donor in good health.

CDR3 nucleotides: TGCAGCATTAGCGGAACCCAAAGGGGCACAGATACGCAGTATTTT. Protein: CSISGTQRGTDTQYF. The rearrangement joins TRBV29-1 to TRBJ2-3; D is perhaps TRBD2 (6 bases). The V end was cut by 8 bases, the J end by 1 base, with 19 bases between. The CDR3 is 15 residues long. Germline V gene data show CDR1 as SQVTM and CDR2 as ANQGSEA.

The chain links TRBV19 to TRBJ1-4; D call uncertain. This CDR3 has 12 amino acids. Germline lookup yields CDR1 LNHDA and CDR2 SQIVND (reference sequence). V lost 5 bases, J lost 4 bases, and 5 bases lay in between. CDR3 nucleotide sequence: TGTGCCAGTAGTGTATATAATGAAAAACTGTTTTTT. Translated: CASSVYNEKLFF.

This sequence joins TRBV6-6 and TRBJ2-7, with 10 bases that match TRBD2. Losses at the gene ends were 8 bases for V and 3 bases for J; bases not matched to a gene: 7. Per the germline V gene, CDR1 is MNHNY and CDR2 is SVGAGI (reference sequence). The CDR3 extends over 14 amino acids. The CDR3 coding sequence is TGTGCCAGCGGTCGGACTAGCGGTTTCTACGAGCAGTACTTC. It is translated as CASGRTSGFYEQYF.

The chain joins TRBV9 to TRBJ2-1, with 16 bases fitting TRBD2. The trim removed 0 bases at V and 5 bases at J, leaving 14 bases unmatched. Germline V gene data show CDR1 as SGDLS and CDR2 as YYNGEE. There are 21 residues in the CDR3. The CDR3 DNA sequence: TGTGCCAGCAGCGTAGATAAAGGGACTAGCGGGAGGGCCAACAAGAACAATGAGCAGTTCTTC. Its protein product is CASSVDKGTSGRANKNNEQFF.

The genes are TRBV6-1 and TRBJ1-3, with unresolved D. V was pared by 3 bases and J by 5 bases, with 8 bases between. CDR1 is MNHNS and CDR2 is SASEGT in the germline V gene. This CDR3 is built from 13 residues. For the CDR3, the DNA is TGTGCCAGCAGTGAGGGAGTTAGAAACACCATATATTTT. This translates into CASSEGVRNTIYF.

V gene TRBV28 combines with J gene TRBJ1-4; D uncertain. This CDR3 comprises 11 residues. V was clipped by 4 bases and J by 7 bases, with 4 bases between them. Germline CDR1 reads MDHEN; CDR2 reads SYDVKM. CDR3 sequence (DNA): TGTGCCAGCAGTTACGGTGAAAAACTGTTTTTT. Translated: CASSYGEKLFF.

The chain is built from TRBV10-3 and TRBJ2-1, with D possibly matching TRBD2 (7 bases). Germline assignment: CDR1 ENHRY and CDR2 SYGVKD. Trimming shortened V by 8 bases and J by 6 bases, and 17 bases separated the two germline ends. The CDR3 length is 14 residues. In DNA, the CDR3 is TGTGCCATCTCCGAGGGGGGAGGGCCCAATGAGCAGTTCTTC. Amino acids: CAISEGGGPNEQFF.

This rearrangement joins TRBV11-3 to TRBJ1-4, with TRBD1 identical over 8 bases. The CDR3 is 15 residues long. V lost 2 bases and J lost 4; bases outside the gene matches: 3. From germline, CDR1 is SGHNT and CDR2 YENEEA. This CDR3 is CASSLQGAHNEKLFF. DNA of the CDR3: TGTGCCAGCAGCTTACAGGGGGCGCATAATGAAAAACTGTTTTTT.

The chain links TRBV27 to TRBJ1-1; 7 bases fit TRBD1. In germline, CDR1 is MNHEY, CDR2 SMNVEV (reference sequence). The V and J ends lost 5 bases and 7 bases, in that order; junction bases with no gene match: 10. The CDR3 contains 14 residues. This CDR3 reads CASSKTGSGLEAFF. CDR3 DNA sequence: TGTGCCAGCAGTAAGACAGGGAGCGGACTTGAAGCTTTCTTT.

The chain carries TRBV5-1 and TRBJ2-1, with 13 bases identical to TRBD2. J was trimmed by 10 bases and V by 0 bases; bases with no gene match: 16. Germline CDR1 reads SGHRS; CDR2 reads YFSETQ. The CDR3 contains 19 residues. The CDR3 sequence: CASSLDGRATSGRAKEQFF. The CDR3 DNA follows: TGCGCCAGCAGCTTGGATGGGAGGGCTACTAGCGGGAGGGCCAAAGAGCAGTTCTTC.

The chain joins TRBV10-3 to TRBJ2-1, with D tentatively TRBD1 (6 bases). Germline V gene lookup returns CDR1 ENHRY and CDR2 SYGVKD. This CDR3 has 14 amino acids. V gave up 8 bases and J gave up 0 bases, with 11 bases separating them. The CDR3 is CAIGGDSSYNEQFF. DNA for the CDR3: TGTGCCATCGGGGGCGATAGCTCCTACAATGAGCAGTTCTTC.

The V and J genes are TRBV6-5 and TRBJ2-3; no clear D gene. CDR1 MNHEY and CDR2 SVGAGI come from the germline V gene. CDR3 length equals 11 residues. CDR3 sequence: CVPVSTDTQYF. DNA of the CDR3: TGTGTCCCAGTGAGCACAGATACGCAGTATTTT.

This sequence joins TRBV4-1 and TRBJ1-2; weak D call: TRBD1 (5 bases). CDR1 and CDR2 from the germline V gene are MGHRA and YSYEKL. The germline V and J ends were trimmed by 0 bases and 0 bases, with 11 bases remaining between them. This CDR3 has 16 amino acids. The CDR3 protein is CASSQDPQGSNYGYTF. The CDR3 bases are TGCGCCAGCAGCCAAGATCCTCAGGGTTCTAACTATGGCTACACCTTC.

The CDR3, as DNA: TGTGCCAGCAGCGTAGGTGTAGCGGGAGGTTCTTCAGAGACCCAGTACTTC. Protein sequence: CASSVGVAGGSSETQYF. The chain has TRBV9 and TRBJ2-5; 10 bases are shared with TRBD2. The V gene end was trimmed by 0 bases and the J gene end by 4 bases; junction bases not matched to a gene: 9. This CDR3 has 17 residues. Germline assignment: CDR1 SGDLS and CDR2 YYNGEE.

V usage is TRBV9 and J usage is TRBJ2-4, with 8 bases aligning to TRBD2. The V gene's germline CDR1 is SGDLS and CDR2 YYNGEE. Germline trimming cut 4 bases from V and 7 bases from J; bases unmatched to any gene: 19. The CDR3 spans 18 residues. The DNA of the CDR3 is TGTGCCAGCAGCTCCACCCTAGCGGGCTCCCCGTGGGGGAACATTCAGTACTTC. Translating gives CASSSTLAGSPWGNIQYF.

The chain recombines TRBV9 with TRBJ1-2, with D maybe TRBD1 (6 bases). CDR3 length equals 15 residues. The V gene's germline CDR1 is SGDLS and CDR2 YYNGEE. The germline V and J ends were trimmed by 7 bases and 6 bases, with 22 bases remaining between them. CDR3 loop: CASRPGGAVKNGYTF. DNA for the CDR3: TGTGCCAGCCGCCCGGGGGGCGCGGTGAAGAATGGCTACACCTTC.

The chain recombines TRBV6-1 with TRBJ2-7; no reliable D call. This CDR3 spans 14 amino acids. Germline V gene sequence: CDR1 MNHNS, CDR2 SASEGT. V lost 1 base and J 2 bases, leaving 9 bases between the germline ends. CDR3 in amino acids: CASSEEPAAYEQYF. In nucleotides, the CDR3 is TGTGCCAGCAGTGAAGAACCCGCGGCCTACGAGCAGTACTTC.

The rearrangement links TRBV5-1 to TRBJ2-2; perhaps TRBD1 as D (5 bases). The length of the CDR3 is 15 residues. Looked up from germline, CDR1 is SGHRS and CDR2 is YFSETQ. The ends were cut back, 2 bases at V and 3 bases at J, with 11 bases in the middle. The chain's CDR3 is CASSFWGADTGELFF. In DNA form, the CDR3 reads TGCGCCAGCAGCTTCTGGGGCGCGGACACCGGGGAGCTGTTTTTT.

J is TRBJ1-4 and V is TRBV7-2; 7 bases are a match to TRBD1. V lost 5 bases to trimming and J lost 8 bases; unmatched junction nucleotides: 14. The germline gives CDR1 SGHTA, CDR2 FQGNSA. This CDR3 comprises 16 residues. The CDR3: CASSRQGTAVEEKLFF. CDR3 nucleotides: TGTGCCAGCAGCAGACAGGGAACCGCTGTAGAGGAAAAACTGTTTTTT.

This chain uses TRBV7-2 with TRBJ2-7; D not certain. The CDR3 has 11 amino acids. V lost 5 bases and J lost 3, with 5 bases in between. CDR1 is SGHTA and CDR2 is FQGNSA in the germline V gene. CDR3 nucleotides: TGTGCCAGCAGCGAGTACTACGAGCAGTACTTC. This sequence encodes CASSEYYEQYF.

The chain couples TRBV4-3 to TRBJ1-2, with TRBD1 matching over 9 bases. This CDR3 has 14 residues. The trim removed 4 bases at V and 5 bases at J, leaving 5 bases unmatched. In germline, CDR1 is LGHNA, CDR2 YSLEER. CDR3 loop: CASSPTGGGYGYTF. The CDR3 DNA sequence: TGCGCCAGCAGCCCCACAGGGGGCGGTTATGGCTACACCTTC.

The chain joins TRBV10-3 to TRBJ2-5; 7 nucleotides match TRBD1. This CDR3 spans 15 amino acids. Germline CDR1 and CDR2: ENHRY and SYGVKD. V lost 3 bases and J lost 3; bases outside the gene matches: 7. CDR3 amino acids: CAISDHGQVEETQYF. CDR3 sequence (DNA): TGTGCCATCAGTGATCACGGACAGGTAGAAGAGACCCAGTACTTC.

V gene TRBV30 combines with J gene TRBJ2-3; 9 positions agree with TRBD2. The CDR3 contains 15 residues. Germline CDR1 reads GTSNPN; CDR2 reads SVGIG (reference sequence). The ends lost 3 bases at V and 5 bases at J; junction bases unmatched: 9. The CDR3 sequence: CAWRGAGGLIDTQYF. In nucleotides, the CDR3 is TGTGCCTGGAGGGGCGCGGGAGGGCTAATAGATACGCAGTATTTT. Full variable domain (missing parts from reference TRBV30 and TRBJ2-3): SQTIHQWPATLVQPVGSPLSLECTVEGTSNPNLYWYRQAAGRGLQLLFYSVGIGQISSEVPQNLSASRPQDRQFILSSKKLLLSDSGFYLCAWRGAGGLIDTQYFGPGTRLTVL.

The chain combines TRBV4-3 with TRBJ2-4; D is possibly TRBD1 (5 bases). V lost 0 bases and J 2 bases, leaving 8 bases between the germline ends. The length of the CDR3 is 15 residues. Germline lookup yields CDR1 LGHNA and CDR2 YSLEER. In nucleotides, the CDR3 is TGCGCCAGCAGCCAAGATCAGGGAACCAAAAACATTCAGTACTTC. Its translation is CASSQDQGTKNIQYF.

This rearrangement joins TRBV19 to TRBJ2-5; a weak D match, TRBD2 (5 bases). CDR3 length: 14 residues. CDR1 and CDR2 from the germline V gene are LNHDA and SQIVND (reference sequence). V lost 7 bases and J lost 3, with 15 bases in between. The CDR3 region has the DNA TGTGCCAGTAATCCGGGATGGAATAAAGAGACCCAGTACTTC. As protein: CASNPGWNKETQYF.

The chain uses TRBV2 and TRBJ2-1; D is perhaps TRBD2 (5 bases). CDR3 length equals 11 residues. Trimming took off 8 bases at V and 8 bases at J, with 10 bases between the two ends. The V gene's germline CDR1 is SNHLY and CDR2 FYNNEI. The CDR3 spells CASLLDYEQFF. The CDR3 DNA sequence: TGTGCCAGCCTCCTGGACTATGAGCAGTTCTTC.

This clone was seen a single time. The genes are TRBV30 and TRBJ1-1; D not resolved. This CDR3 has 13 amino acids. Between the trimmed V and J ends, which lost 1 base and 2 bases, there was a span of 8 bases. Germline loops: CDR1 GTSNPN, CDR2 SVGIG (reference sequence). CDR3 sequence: CAWSGASNTEAFF. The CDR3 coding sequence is TGTGCCTGGAGTGGCGCATCTAACACTGAAGCTTTCTTT.

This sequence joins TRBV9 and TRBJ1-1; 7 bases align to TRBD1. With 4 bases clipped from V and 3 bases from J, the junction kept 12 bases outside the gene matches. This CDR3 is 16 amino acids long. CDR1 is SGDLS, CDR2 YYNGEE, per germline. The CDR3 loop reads CASSPLEGGFDTEAFF. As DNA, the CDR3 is TGTGCCAGCAGCCCCCTGGAAGGGGGCTTCGACACTGAAGCTTTCTTT.

The chain's CDR3 is CASSFGSVAGGSEQYF. The CDR3 DNA sequence: TGTGCCAGCAGCTTCGGTTCCGTGGCGGGAGGTTCCGAGCAGTACTTC. The chain has TRBV7-2 and TRBJ2-7, with 8 bases identical to TRBD2. V lost 3 bases and J lost 6; bases outside the gene matches: 13. Germline loops: CDR1 SGHTA, CDR2 FQGNSA. The CDR3 is made up of 16 amino acids.

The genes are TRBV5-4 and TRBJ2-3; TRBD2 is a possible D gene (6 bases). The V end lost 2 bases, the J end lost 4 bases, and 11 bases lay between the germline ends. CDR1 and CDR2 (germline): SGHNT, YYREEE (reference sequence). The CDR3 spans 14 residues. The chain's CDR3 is CASSFFRDSDTQYF. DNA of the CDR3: TGTGCCAGCAGCTTTTTCCGGGACTCAGATACGCAGTATTTT.

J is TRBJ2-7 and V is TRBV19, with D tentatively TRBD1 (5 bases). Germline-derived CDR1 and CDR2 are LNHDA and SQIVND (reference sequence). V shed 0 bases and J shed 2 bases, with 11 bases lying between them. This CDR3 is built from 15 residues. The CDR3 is CASSIDRVGTYEQYF. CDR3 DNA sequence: TGTGCCAGTAGTATAGACAGGGTTGGAACCTACGAGCAGTACTTC. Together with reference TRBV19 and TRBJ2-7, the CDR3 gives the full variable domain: DGGITQSPKYLFRKEGQNVTLSCEQNLNHDAMYWYRQDPGQGLRLIYYSQIVNDFQKGDIAEGYSVSREKKESFPLTVTSAQKNPTAFYLCASSIDRVGTYEQYFGPGTRLTVT.

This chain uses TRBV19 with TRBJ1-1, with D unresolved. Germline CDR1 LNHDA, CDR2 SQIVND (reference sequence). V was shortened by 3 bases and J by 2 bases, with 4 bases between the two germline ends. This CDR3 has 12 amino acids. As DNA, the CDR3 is TGTGCCAGTAGTATCGTAAACACTGAAGCTTTCTTT. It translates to CASSIVNTEAFF.